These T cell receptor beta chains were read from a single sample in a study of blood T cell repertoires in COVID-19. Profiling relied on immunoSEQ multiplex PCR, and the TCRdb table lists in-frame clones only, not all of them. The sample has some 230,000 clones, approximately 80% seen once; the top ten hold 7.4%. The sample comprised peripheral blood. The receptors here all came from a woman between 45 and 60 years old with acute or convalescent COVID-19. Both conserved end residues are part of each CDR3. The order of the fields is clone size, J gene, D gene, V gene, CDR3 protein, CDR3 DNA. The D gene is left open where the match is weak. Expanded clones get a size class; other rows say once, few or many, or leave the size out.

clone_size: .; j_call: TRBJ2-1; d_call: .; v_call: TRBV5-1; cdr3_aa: CASSEAGGPQEFF; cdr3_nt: TGCGCCAGCAGCGAAGCCGGGGGGCCCCAAGAGTTCTTC
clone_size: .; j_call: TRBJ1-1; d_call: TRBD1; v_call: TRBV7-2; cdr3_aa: CASSLVIGGHTEAFF; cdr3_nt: TGTGCCAGCAGCTTAGTGATAGGGGGCCACACTGAAGCTTTCTTT
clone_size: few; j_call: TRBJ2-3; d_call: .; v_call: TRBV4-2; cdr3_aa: CASSQRQSSTDTQYF; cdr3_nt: TGTGCCAGCAGCCAGAGACAGTCGAGCACAGATACGCAGTATTTT
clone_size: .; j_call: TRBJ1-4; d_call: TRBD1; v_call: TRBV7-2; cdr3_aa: CASSSQGGDEKLFF; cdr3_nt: TGTGCCAGCAGCTCCCAAGGGGGCGATGAAAAACTGTTTTTT
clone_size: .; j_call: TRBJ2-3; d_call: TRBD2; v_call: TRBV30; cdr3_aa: CASASGSSDTQYF; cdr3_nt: TGTGCCTCCGCTAGCGGGAGCTCGGATACGCAGTATTTT
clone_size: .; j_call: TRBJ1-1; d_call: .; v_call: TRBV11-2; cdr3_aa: CASSLDRTEAFF; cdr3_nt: TGTGCCAGCAGCTTAGACAGGACTGAAGCTTTCTTT
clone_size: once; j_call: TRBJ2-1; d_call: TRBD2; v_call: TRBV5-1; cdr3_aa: CASSLVSGRAKANEQFF; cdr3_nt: TGCGCCAGCAGCTTGGTTAGCGGGAGGGCCAAAGCGAATGAGCAGTTCTTC
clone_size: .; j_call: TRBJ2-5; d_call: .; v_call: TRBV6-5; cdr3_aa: CASEEQETQYF; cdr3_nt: TGTGCCAGCGAGGAACAAGAGACCCAGTACTTC
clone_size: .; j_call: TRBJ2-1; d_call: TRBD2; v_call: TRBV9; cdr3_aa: CASSLSGSESNEQFF; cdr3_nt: TGTGCCAGCAGCCTAAGCGGGAGCGAGTCCAATGAGCAGTTCTTC
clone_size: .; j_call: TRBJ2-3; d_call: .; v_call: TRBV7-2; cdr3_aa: CASSSGSTTDTQYF; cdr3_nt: TGTGCCAGCAGCTCGGGGTCGACCACAGATACGCAGTATTTT
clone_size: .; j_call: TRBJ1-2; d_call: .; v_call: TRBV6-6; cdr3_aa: CASSPSRTGLSPLGYTF; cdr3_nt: TGTGCCAGCAGTCCCAGCCGAACAGGCCTTAGTCCCTTAGGCTACACCTTC
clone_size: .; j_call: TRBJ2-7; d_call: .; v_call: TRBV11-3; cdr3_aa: CAGSLSDEQYF; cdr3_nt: TGTGCAGGGTCCCTTAGCGACGAGCAGTACTTC
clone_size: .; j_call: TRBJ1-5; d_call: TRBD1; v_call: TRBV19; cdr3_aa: CASSFGSHGTAYNQPQHF; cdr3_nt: TGTGCCAGTAGTTTCGGATCCCATGGGACAGCATACAATCAGCCCCAGCATTTT
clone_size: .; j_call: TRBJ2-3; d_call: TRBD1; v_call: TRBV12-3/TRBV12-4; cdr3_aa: CASSPDRGGPQYF; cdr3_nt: TGTGCCAGCAGTCCGGACAGGGGGGGTCCGCAGTATTTT
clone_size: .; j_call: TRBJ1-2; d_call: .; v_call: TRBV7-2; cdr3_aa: CASSLRQTNPYGYTF; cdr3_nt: TGTGCCAGCAGCTTACGTCAGACAAACCCCTATGGCTACACCTTC
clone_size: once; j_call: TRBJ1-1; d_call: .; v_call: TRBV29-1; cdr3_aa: CSVAPPGGAGNTEAFF; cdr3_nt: TGCAGCGTTGCGCCACCGGGGGGAGCGGGGAACACTGAAGCTTTCTTT
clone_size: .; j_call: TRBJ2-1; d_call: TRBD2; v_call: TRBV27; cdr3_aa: CASSPNSGLADLHEQFF; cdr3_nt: TGTGCCAGCAGTCCCAATTCCGGACTAGCGGACTTACATGAGCAGTTCTTC
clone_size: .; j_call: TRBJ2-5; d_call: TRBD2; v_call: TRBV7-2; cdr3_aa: CASSLNPGGGRETQYF; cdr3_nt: TGTGCCAGCAGCCTTAATCCTGGGGGGGGTAGGGAGACCCAGTACTTC
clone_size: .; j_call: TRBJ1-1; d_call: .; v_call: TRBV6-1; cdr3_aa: CASSERGSMNTEAFF; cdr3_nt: TGTGCCAGCAGTGAAAGAGGGTCCATGAACACTGAAGCTTTCTTT
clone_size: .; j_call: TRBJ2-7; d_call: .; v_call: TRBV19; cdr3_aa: CASSITGSSYEQYF; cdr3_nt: TGTGCCAGTAGTATAACAGGGTCCTCCTACGAGCAGTACTTC
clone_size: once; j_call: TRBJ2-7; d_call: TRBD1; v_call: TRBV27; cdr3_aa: CASSQTGQKTYEQYF; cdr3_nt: TGTGCCAGCAGTCAAACGGGACAGAAAACCTACGAGCAGTACTTC
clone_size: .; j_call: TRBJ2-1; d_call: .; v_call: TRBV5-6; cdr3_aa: CASSLSGRGDEQFF; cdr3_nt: TGTGCCAGCAGCTTGTCAGGCAGGGGGGATGAGCAGTTCTTC
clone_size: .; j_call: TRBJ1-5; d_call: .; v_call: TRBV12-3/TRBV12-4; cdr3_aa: CASSFGGDQPQHF; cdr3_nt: TGTGCCAGCAGTTTTGGAGGGGATCAGCCCCAGCATTTT
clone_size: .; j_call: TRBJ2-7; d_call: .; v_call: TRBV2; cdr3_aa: CASSEGLYPTYEQYF; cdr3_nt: TGTGCCAGCAGTGAGGGACTGTACCCCACCTACGAGCAGTACTTC
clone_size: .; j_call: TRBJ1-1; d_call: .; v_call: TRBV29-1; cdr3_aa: CSVQEGRTEAFF; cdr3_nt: TGCAGCGTTCAAGAGGGGCGGACTGAAGCTTTCTTT
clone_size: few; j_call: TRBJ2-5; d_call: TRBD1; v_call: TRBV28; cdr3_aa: CASSTQGVQETQYF; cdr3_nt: TGTGCCAGCAGTACACAGGGGGTCCAAGAGACCCAGTACTTC
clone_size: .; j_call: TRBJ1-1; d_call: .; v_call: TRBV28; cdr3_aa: CASSLWTSEAFF; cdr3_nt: TGTGCCAGCAGTCTTTGGACATCCGAAGCTTTCTTT
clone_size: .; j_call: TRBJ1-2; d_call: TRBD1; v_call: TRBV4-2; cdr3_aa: CASSQPGQTNYGYTF; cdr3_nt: TGTGCCAGCAGCCAGCCGGGACAGACTAACTATGGCTACACCTTC
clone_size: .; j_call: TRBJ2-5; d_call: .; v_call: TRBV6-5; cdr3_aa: CASSYSYQNGETQYF; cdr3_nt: TGTGCCAGCAGTTACTCTTACCAAAACGGGGAGACCCAGTACTTC
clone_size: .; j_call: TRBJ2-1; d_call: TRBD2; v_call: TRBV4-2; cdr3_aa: CASSTRTSGNEQFF; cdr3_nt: TGTGCCAGCAGCACCCGGACTAGCGGCAATGAGCAGTTCTTC
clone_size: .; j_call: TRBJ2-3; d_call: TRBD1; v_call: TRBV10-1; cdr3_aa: CASSQGQKTTDTQYF; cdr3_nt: TGCGCCAGCAGCCAGGGACAGAAAACCACAGATACGCAGTATTTT
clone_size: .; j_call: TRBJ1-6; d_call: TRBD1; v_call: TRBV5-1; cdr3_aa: CASSQGQGTNSPLHF; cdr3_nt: TGCGCCAGCAGCCAGGGACAGGGGACGAATTCACCCCTCCACTTT
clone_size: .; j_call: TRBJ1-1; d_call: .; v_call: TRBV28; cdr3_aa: CASSSADTNTEAFF; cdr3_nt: TGTGCCAGCAGTTCGGCGGACACCAACACTGAAGCTTTCTTT
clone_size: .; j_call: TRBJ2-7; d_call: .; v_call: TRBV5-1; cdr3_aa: CASSLSGVLPYEQYF; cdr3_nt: TGCGCCAGCAGCCTTTCGGGAGTTCTCCCCTACGAGCAGTACTTC
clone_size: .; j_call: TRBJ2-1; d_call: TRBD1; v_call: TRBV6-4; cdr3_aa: CASSDLAGGNEQFF; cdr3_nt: TGTGCCAGCAGTGACTTGGCAGGGGGCAATGAGCAGTTCTTC
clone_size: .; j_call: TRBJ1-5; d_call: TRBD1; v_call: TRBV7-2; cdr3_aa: CASSYGQATNQPQHF; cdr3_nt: TGTGCCAGCAGCTACGGACAGGCGACAAATCAGCCCCAGCATTTT
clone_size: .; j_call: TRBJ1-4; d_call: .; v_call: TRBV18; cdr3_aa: CASSPGGGSEKLFF; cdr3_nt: TGTGCCAGCTCACCGGGTGGGGGCAGCGAAAAACTGTTTTTT
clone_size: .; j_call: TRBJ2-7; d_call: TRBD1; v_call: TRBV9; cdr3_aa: CASSVAMTGDEQYF; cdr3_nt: TGTGCCAGCAGCGTAGCTATGACAGGGGACGAGCAGTACTTC
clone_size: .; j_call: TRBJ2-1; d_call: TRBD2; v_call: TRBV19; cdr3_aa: CASSPPSGSTYNEQFF; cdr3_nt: TGTGCCAGTAGTCCCCCCAGCGGGAGTACCTACAATGAGCAGTTCTTC
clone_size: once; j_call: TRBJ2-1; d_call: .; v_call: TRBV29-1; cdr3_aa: CSVGTAYNEQFF; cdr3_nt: TGCAGCGTTGGTACAGCATACAATGAGCAGTTCTTC
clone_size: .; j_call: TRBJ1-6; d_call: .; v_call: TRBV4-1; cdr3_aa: CASSQEAGLAPLHF; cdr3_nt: TGCGCCAGCAGCCAAGAAGCGGGTTTGGCTCCCCTCCACTTT
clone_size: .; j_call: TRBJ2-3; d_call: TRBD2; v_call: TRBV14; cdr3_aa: CASSQGGWADTQYF; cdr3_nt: TGTGCCAGCAGCCAGGGGGGGTGGGCAGATACGCAGTATTTT
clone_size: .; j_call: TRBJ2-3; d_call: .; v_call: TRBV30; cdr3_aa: CAGLGTIADTQYF; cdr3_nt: TGTGCCGGCCTAGGGACAATCGCAGATACGCAGTATTTT
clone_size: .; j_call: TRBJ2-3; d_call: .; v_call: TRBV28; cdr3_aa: CASSFQDRPDTQYF; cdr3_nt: TGTGCCAGCAGTTTCCAGGACAGACCAGATACGCAGTATTTT
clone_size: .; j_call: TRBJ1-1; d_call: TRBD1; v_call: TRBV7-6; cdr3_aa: CASSPRQGVNTEAFF; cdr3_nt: TGTGCCAGCAGCCCCCGACAGGGAGTGAACACTGAAGCTTTCTTT
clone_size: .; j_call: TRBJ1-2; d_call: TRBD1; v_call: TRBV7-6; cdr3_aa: CASSSGPGTGVYGYTF; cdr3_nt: TGTGCCAGCAGCTCCGGGCCCGGGACAGGGGTTTATGGCTACACCTTC
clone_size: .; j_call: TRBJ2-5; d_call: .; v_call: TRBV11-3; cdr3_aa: CASSEDPEETQYF; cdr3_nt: TGTGCCAGTAGTGAGGATCCCGAGGAGACCCAGTACTTC
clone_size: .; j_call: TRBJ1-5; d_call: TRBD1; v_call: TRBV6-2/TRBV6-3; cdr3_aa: CASSHLTGSGQPQHF; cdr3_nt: TGTGCCAGCAGCCACCTGACAGGGTCAGGCCAGCCCCAGCATTTT
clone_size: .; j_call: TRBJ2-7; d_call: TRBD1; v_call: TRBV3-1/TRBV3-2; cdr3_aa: CASSPAGGPYEQYF; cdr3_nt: TGTGCCAGCAGCCCCGCAGGGGGTCCCTACGAGCAGTACTTC
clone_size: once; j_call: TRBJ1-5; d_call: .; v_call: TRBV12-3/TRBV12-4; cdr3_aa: CASSYHQQPQHF; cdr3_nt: TGTGCCAGCAGTTATCACCAGCAGCCCCAGCATTTT
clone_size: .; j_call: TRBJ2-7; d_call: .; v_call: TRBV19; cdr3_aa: CASSMRASRNEQYF; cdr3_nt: TGTGCCAGTAGTATGCGGGCTTCGAGGAACGAGCAGTACTTC